This T cell receptor (beta chain) was identified during a study of lymphopenia after photon versus proton radiotherapy. Whole-study findings and limits: Photon-treated patients lost naive T cells and TCR diversity; proton-treated stayed stable.

Germline assignment: CDR1 SGHRS and CDR2 YFSETQ. With 0 bases removed from V and 0 bases from J, the gap between germline ends came to 4 bases. The CDR3 runs 14 residues. The protocol was immunoSEQ multiplex PCR, while the TCRdb copy is restricted to in-frame clones and leaves out a portion. The sample has 15,000 to 20,000 clones, roughly four fifths seen once. As concerns this clone: What it binds is unknown.

The J gene is TRBJ1-5, the V gene TRBV5-1; D gene ambiguous. This clonotype was sampled from a woman aged 45-65 years with pancreatic cancer. Sequenced here: peripheral blood, sampled from a patient treated with photon-based radiotherapy. The CDR3 loop reads CASSLGVSNQPQHF. The CDR3 coding sequence is TGCGCCAGCAGCTTGGGGGTTAGCAATCAGCCCCAGCATTTT.